The following is a TCR beta chain sequence with its context. Its matching antigen is unknown. The source of the sample is a study of monozygotic twins with inflammatory bowel disease. Per the germline V gene, CDR1 is SGHRS and CDR2 is YFSETQ. There are 16 residues in the CDR3. UMIs that included a 6-nucleotide sample barcode were added by template switching, which took place during cDNA synthesis. TCRdb re-analyzed the 5' RACE reads; it lists each CDR3 protein once, without DNA. In all, the sample yields under 150,000 distinct CDR3 sequences. Total RNA was isolated from whole blood without T cell sorting. Study observations and caveats: Healthy twins showed more clonotype sharing with others than IBD patients, especially patients with disease activity. Evidence did not back any single strong signal or clonotype linked to IBD.

The clonotype originates from a human donor with ulcerative colitis or Crohn's disease, or a healthy co-twin of an affected twin (not recorded which). The V gene is TRBV5-1, the J gene TRBJ2-1; the TCRdb call, TRBD1, lacks DNA for checking. The material sequenced was blood. CDR3 protein: CASSQGGGPTYNEQLF.